This section outlines one TCR beta chain sequence together with its context. Its antigen target is currently unknown. No base quality information exists; no much larger clone differs at one position. This sample is drawn from a study of glioma-infiltrating T cells after dendritic cell vaccination (dated by TCRdb to 2015 to 2016). A note on the overall study: The cohort included some 15 glioblastoma patients drawn from Phase I and II dendritic cell vaccination trials, of whom 9 were newly diagnosed and 6 had recurrent disease. Patients received three intradermal dendritic cell vaccine injections at biweekly intervals in the arm below the axilla. The vaccine was prepared from monocyte-derived dendritic cells that were cultured for more than six days with IL-4 and GM-CSF and then pulsed overnight with autologous tumor lysate. Between 2003 and 2012, patients were given autologous tumor lysate-pulsed dendritic cell vaccination. Tumor-infiltrating lymphocyte content was quantified and tumor and blood repertoires were compared in dendritic cell-vaccinated glioblastoma patients by deep sequencing of TCR beta CDR3 regions. TCR sequencing metrics, including TIL content and tumor-blood repertoire overlap, were correlated with survival after dendritic cell vaccination. Study-level results and caveats: No direct relationship between TCR clonality and survival was found, suggesting that a diverse polyclonal response may matter. The cohort was small and heterogeneous, few patients had complete blood and tumor sets, and even fewer had initial-recurrent tumor pairs. Longer time to progression and overall survival after dendritic cell vaccination were predicted by higher estimated pretreatment TIL content. The three-group TCR overlap response model was characterized as speculative, and prospective validation of the model was stated to be required.

The CDR3 starts with the cysteine, ends with the phenylalanine, and has 15 residues. Left in the record is the CDR3 DNA by itself, 45 bases read in frame from the first base. V gives up 5 bases and J gives up 5 bases, and the segment between their germline ends measures 16 bases. The germline V gene yields SGHVS for CDR1 and FQNEAQ for CDR2. The meaning of the sample's time point label: after dendritic cell vaccination, including at tumor progression/relapse. Patients were selected for having adequate residual fresh-frozen tumor tissue and more than two years of available survival data. An isocitrate dehydrogenase mutation was not carried by any of the glioblastoma patients, although molecular status was otherwise variable. PBMC were collected before vaccination, two weeks after the third vaccination, and at tumor progression if tumor progression occurred. Genomic DNA was extracted with the Qiagen DNeasy Blood extraction Kit.

TCRB CDR3 regions were amplified from 2 to 2.5 ug genomic DNA, or all available DNA if less, using the immunoSEQ assay. The multiplex PCR relied on 60 forward primers for TCR V beta segments and 13 reverse primers for J beta segments. To estimate the number of reads per starting template, synthetic control templates were added to each sample at limiting dilution. The Illumina HiSeq System generated sequencing reads of 87 bp. As for the authors' bioinformatics: PCR and sequencing errors were removed by merging closely related sequences with a nearest neighbor algorithm. TCR overlap was measured as the percentage of unique tumor TCR beta sequences that were also present in the peripheral blood of the same patient. TCRdb took this table from immuneACCESS and kept in-frame rearrangements with V and J called. Such tables lack part of the clones; where checked against another copy, unresolved V genes explain under half of the gap, and the rest is unexplained. V, J and clone size are those of that table, while D and trimming were read from the DNA. This sample holds around 92,000 clones; more than 70% were observed only once. About 5% of the sample is in the top ten clones.

This receptor chain uses TRBV7-8 and TRBJ1-5; TRBD1 could be the D gene, as 5 bases match. The sequence derives from a human donor with glioblastoma. Here the sequenced sample was blood, taken after dendritic cell vaccination. The DNA sequence is as follows: TGTGCCAGCAGCCCCGGGACGGGAGGATATCAGCCCCAGCATTTT. Translated, it gives CASSPGTGGYQPQHF.